These 3 T cell receptor beta chains share one sample of origin, sequenced in a study of identifying expanded T cells in peripheral blood. Sequencing used immunoSEQ multiplex PCR; TCRdb keeps in-frame clones, though not all of them. This sample yields around 85,000 clones, of which about 91% are seen a single time; approximately 3% belongs to the top ten. What was sequenced was blood. These receptors were taken from a person between 18 and 70 years old in good health.

CDR3 residues: CASSLEASGGQNEQFF. The CDR3 nucleotides read TGTGCCAGCAGCTTGGAAGCTAGCGGGGGCCAGAATGAGCAGTTCTTC. The chain combines TRBV5-4 with TRBJ2-1; 10 nucleotides line up with TRBD2. In germline, CDR1 is SGHNT, CDR2 YYREEE (reference sequence). The CDR3 has 16 amino acids. The V gene end was trimmed by 0 bases and the J gene end by 7 bases; junction bases not matched to a gene: 7.

About this clone itself: No conserved phenylalanine or tryptophan ends this CDR3, so it is likely a read error. The rearrangement links TRBV6-1 to TRBJ1-1; a weak D match, TRBD1 (5 bases). Per germline, CDR1 MNHNS and CDR2 SASEGT. Trimming cost V 5 bases and J 4 bases, with 17 bases left between them. This CDR3 has 15 amino acids. The CDR3: CASSSAKVGTTEAFL. The CDR3 region has the DNA TGTGCCAGCAGTTCAGCCAAGGTAGGGACCACTGAAGCTTTCCTT.

The J gene is TRBJ1-1, the V gene TRBV28; D is undetermined. The germline CDR1 and CDR2 sequences are MDHEN and SYDVKM. The CDR3 is 12 residues long. V was clipped by 9 bases and J by 7 bases, with 15 bases between them. CDR3 loop: CARPFPGLEAFF. CDR3 DNA sequence: TGTGCCAGACCCTTCCCGGGCCTTGAAGCTTTCTTT.